This T cell receptor beta chain was found in a study of control samples from healthy donors and cancer patients. CDR3 length equals 15 residues. Trimming took off 4 bases at V and 7 bases at J, with 17 bases between the two ends. Germline CDR1 is SGHNT and CDR2 is YYREEE (reference sequence). Only in-frame clones appear in the TCRdb table, and some are missing; sequencing was by immunoSEQ multiplex PCR. The sample holds around 100,000 clones, less than 90% seen once. Specimen: blood. The source of this sequence is an older woman in good health. V usage is TRBV5-4 and J usage is TRBJ1-4; D unclear. In nucleotides, the CDR3 is TGTGCCAGCAGCCGCGGTACGAACGACCCTGAAAAACTGTTTTTT. This codes for CASSRGTNDPEKLFF.